Shown below are 18 T cell receptor beta chains from a single sample sequenced in a study of cytomegalovirus exposure and HLA in healthy donors. PCR involved 60 Vbeta and 13 Jbeta primers. Generated by immunoSEQ multiplex PCR, the TCRdb table keeps only in-frame clones and is missing some. The profile shows approximately 170,000 clones, less than 80% of them singletons. The sample was PBMCs. These receptors all come from a female donor in good health and CMV-seronegative.

This clone has only a few counts. The J gene is TRBJ2-5, the V gene TRBV5-1; tentative D call: TRBD2 (6 bases). Germline V gene lookup returns CDR1 SGHRS and CDR2 YFSETQ. V lost 1 base, J lost 5 bases, and 15 bases lay in between. CDR3 length: 15 residues. CDR3 DNA: TGCGCCAGCAGCTTGCCTCGGGCGGGGATGGAGACCCAGTACTTC. It yields the protein CASSLPRAGMETQYF.

The chain employs TRBV6-1 and TRBJ2-7, with TRBD1 matching over 8 bases. CDR1 is MNHNS, CDR2 SASEGT, per germline. This CDR3 contains 18 residues. The V gene end was trimmed by 5 bases and the J gene end by 0 bases; junction bases not matched to a gene: 15. The CDR3 is CASSKDRGPSSHSYEQYF. The DNA for the CDR3 is TGTGCCAGCAGTAAAGACAGGGGCCCCTCTAGCCACTCCTACGAGCAGTACTTC.

V is TRBV23-1 and J is TRBJ2-3; no definite D call. TRBV23-1 falls under the ORF class, with uncertain function. Trimming cost V 7 bases and J 4 bases, with 12 bases left between them. CDR3 length equals 13 residues. The DNA for the CDR3 is TGCGCCAGCACCCTGTTTGGCTCAGATACGCAGTATTTT. It specifies CASTLFGSDTQYF.

The chain has TRBV28 and TRBJ1-1; 8 bases line up with TRBD1. V lost 2 bases and J lost 3; bases outside the gene matches: 8. The CDR3 consists of 16 residues. CDR1 is MDHEN, CDR2 SYDVKM, per germline. CDR3 protein: CASSLTTGDGYTEAFF. The CDR3 nucleotides read TGTGCCAGCAGTTTAACGACAGGGGATGGCTACACTGAAGCTTTCTTT.

The rearrangement links TRBV11-2 to TRBJ1-2; D uncertain. The V gene's germline CDR1 is SGHAT and CDR2 FQNNGV. The CDR3 runs to 13 residues. V was cut by 8 bases and J by 2 bases, with 12 bases left in between. CDR3 region: CASGLLSNYGYTF. CDR3 coding DNA: TGTGCCAGCGGACTCCTATCCAACTATGGCTACACCTTC.

Remarks on this clone: The sample carries other DNA sequences with the same CDR3. The chain carries TRBV7-2 and TRBJ2-2; D is uncertain. Germline-derived CDR1 and CDR2 are SGHTA and FQGNSA. Between the trimmed V and J ends, which lost 4 bases and 3 bases, there was a span of 3 bases. The CDR3 totals 12 residues. The CDR3: CASSSYTGELFF. The CDR3 DNA reads as TGTGCCAGCAGCTCATACACCGGGGAGCTGTTTTTT.

This clone showed up just a few times. The V gene is TRBV5-1, the J gene TRBJ2-5, with TRBD2 matching over 7 bases. Losses at the gene ends were 3 bases for V and 4 bases for J; bases not matched to a gene: 9. This CDR3 spans 15 amino acids. CDR1 and CDR2 from the germline V gene are SGHRS and YFSETQ. CDR3 sequence: CASSSRAGLGETQYF. The CDR3, as DNA: TGCGCCAGCAGCTCTAGAGCGGGGCTCGGAGAGACCCAGTACTTC. Complete variable domain (other parts from reference TRBV5-1 and TRBJ2-5): KAGVTQTPRYLIKTRGQQVTLSCSPISGHRSVSWYQQTPGQGLQFLFEYFSETQRNKGNFPGRFSGRQFSNSRSEMNVSTLELGDSALYLCASSSRAGLGETQYFGPGTRLLVL.

V usage is TRBV5-1 and J usage is TRBJ2-3; 7 bases match TRBD2. Trimming removed 1 base from V and 8 bases from J; junction bases left unmatched: 7. This CDR3 comprises 14 residues. The germline V gene encodes CDR1 SGHRS and CDR2 YFSETQ. CDR3 nucleotide sequence: TGCGCCAGCAGCTTGCAGGGCGGGGAGGGTACGCAGTATTTT. Its translation: CASSLQGGEGTQYF. The full variable domain, rest sourced from reference TRBV5-1 and TRBJ2-3, is KAGVTQTPRYLIKTRGQQVTLSCSPISGHRSVSWYQQTPGQGLQFLFEYFSETQRNKGNFPGRFSGRQFSNSRSEMNVSTLELGDSALYLCASSLQGGEGTQYFGPGTRLTVL.

The V call is TRBV13, the J call TRBJ1-3, with D unclear. The CDR3 loop spans 13 amino acids. Germline V gene lookup returns CDR1 PRHDT and CDR2 FYEKMQ (reference sequence). V shed 1 base and J shed 4 bases, with 5 bases lying between them. The CDR3 DNA reads as TGTGCCAGCAGCTTAGCTCTCGGAAACACCATATATTTT. This codes for CASSLALGNTIYF.

CDR3 residues: CSALTGYGYTF. The CDR3 nucleotides are TGCAGTGCTTTGACAGGCTATGGCTACACCTTC. The rearrangement uses TRBV20-1 and TRBJ1-2; perhaps TRBD1 as D (6 bases). CDR3 length: 11 amino acids. The V and J ends lost 5 bases and 4 bases respectively, with 8 bases between them. Germline V gene sequence: CDR1 DFQATT, CDR2 SNEGSKA (reference sequence).

In its sample, this clone was seen a few times. The gene calls are TRBV30 and TRBJ1-1, with no clear D. The germline gives CDR1 GTSNPN, CDR2 SVGIG (reference sequence). V gave up 5 bases and J gave up 6 bases, with 13 bases separating them. The CDR3 is made up of 12 amino acids. CDR3 sequence: CAWGRESSEAFF. CDR3 DNA: TGTGCCTGGGGGAGGGAAAGTTCTGAAGCTTTCTTT.

The table lists this clone with a few counts. The chain links TRBV19 to TRBJ2-5; TRBD2 agrees at 9 bases. The V gene end was trimmed by 3 bases and the J gene end by 1 base; junction bases not matched to a gene: 3. The CDR3 spans 15 residues. CDR1 is LNHDA and CDR2 is SQIVND in the germline V gene (reference sequence). CDR3 bases: TGTGCCAGTAGTATTCTAGCGGGGATCCAAGAGACCCAGTACTTC. Translated, it gives CASSILAGIQETQYF.

This clone came up once. The rearrangement joins TRBV5-6 to TRBJ2-2; D possibly corresponds to TRBD1 (5 bases). The CDR3 is made up of 15 amino acids. The V gene's germline CDR1 is SGHDT and CDR2 YYEEEE. V shed 2 bases and J shed 7 bases, with 15 bases lying between them. In DNA, the CDR3 is TGTGCCAGCAGCTTAAGACAGCTTGGGAACGGGGAGCTGTTTTTT. This encodes CASSLRQLGNGELFF.

This clone was seen only a few times. The chain uses TRBV15 and TRBJ2-3; TRBD2 is a possible D gene (5 bases). Germline CDR1 is LNHNV and CDR2 is YYDKDF (reference sequence). The V and J ends lost 2 bases and 8 bases respectively, with 14 bases between them. The CDR3 length is 14 residues. The CDR3 region has the DNA TGTGCCACCAGCAGACAAAGAGGACTTACTACGCAGTATTTT. Translated, it gives CATSRQRGLTTQYF.

The CDR3 loop reads CAISDPRFGGYNEKLFF. For the CDR3, the DNA is TGTGCCATCAGTGATCCTCGCTTCGGGGGATACAATGAAAAACTGTTTTTT. The V and J genes are TRBV10-3 and TRBJ1-4; perhaps TRBD1 as D (5 bases). V lost 3 bases and J lost 5, with 19 bases in between. Germline CDR1 and CDR2: ENHRY and SYGVKD. The CDR3 contains 17 residues.

The J gene is TRBJ2-5, the V gene TRBV7-2; no definite D call. CDR3 length: 13 amino acids. The germline V gene has CDR1 SGHTA and CDR2 FQGNSA. Trimming removed 6 bases at V and 1 base at J, with 9 bases between. This CDR3 reads CASRRYSQETQYF. In DNA form, the CDR3 reads TGTGCCAGCAGACGATACAGCCAAGAGACCCAGTACTTC. Drawing the rest from reference TRBV7-2 and TRBJ2-5, the complete variable domain is GAGVSQSPSNKVTEKGKDVELRCDPISGHTALYWYRQSLGQGLEFLIYFQGNSAPDKSGLPSDRFSAERTGGSVSTLTIQRTQQEDSAVYLCASRRYSQETQYFGPGTRLLVL.

This chain joins TRBV11-2 and TRBJ1-6; tentative D call: TRBD1 (5 bases). Germline CDR1 and CDR2: SGHAT and FQNNGV. The CDR3 covers 19 residues. V gave up 0 bases and J gave up 0 bases, with 15 bases separating them. In DNA, the CDR3 is TGTGCCAGCAGCTTAGAGGGGGGTCGGGGATTCTCCTATAATTCACCCCTCCACTTT. Amino acid sequence: CASSLEGGRGFSYNSPLHF.

This clone has just one count. The chain combines TRBV9 with TRBJ2-3; 12 bases map to TRBD2. The ends lost 3 bases at V and 2 bases at J; junction bases unmatched: 4. This CDR3 region has 16 residues. Germline CDR1 SGDLS, CDR2 YYNGEE. As DNA, the CDR3 is TGTGCCAGCAGCGATCTAGCGGGGGGGACCACAGATACGCAGTATTTT. Its protein is CASSDLAGGTTDTQYF.